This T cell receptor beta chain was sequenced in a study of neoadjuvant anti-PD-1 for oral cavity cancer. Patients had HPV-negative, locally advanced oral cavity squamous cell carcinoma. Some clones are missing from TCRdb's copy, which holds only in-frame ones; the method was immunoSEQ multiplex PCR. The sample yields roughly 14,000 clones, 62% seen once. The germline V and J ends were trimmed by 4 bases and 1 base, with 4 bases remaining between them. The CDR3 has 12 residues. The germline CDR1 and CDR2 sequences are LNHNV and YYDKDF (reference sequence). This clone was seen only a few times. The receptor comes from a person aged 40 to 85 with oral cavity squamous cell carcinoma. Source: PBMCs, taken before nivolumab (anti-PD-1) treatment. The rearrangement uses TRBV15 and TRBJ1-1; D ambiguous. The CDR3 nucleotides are TGTGCCACCAGCATAAGGAACACTGAAGCTTTCTTT. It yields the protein CATSIRNTEAFF. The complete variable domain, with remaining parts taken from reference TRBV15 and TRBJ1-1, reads DAMVIQNPRYQVTQFGKPVTLSCSQTLNHNVMYWYQQKSSQAPKLLFHYYDKDFNNEADTPDNFQSRRPNTSFCFLDIRSPGLGDTAMYLCATSIRNTEAFFGQGTRLTVV.